Following are 24 T cell receptor beta chains from one sample sequenced in a study of blood T cell repertoires in COVID-19. Here immunoSEQ multiplex PCR was the method, and the copy in TCRdb shows in-frame clones only, minus some. The table includes 180,000 or so clones, roughly 89% detected once. The specimen was peripheral blood. Receptor source: a middle-aged man with acute or convalescent COVID-19.

The chain carries TRBV18 and TRBJ2-7, with D tentatively TRBD2 (5 bases). Trimming pared 2 bases from V and 0 bases from J, leaving 5 bases between. The CDR3 runs 13 residues. In germline, CDR1 is KGHSH, CDR2 LQKENI. CDR3 sequence: CASSPTSSYEQYF. The CDR3, as DNA: TGTGCCAGCTCACCAACTAGCTCCTACGAGCAGTACTTC.

The genes are TRBV7-2 and TRBJ2-5, with 13 bases lining up with TRBD2. J gave up 5 bases and V 5 bases, and 11 bases lay outside the gene matches. CDR1 is SGHTA and CDR2 is FQGNSA in the germline V gene. The CDR3 consists of 17 residues. CDR3 DNA: TGTGCCAGCAGCATAATACCCGGGACTAGCGGGGTGGAGACCCAGTACTTC. It encodes CASSIIPGTSGVETQYF.

The chain couples TRBV4-1 to TRBJ1-2; D call uncertain. The CDR3 runs to 13 residues. Trimming pared 1 base from V and 3 bases from J, leaving 6 bases between. CDR1 MGHRA and CDR2 YSYEKL come from the germline V gene. Here the CDR3 DNA reads TGCGCCAGCAGCCAAGTTTCCGACTATGGCTACACCTTC. This codes for CASSQVSDYGYTF.

The V gene is TRBV6-6, the J gene TRBJ1-2; D call uncertain. CDR3 length: 14 amino acids. Per the germline V gene, CDR1 is MNHNY and CDR2 is SVGAGI (reference sequence). Trimming cost V 0 bases and J 4 bases, with 9 bases left between them. The CDR3 spells CASSYSEGGYGYTF. CDR3 DNA: TGTGCCAGCAGTTACTCAGAGGGAGGCTATGGCTACACCTTC.

The chain joins TRBV10-2 to TRBJ1-5, with a weak D call TRBD1 (6 bases). The CDR3 sequence is 16 residues long. V lost 3 bases to trimming and J lost 4 bases, with 16 bases between them. Germline-derived CDR1 and CDR2 are WSHSY and SAAADI. The DNA for the CDR3 is TGCGCCAGCAGTGAAGGGGGGGGCCCTGGAAATCAGCCCCAGCATTTT. Translating it yields CASSEGGGPGNQPQHF.

This clone occurred once. The genes are TRBV24-1 and TRBJ2-2, with TRBD1 identical over 10 bases. This CDR3 has 14 amino acids. V shed 12 bases, J shed 6 bases, and the junction held 9 bases outside the gene matches. Germline lookup yields CDR1 KGHDR and CDR2 SFDVKD. DNA of the CDR3: TGTGCCCCCAACCGGGACAGGGGCGCCGGGGAGCTGTTTTTT. Amino acids: CAPNRDRGAGELFF.

This clone was seen only a few times. This chain connects TRBV6-4 to TRBJ2-1, with D perhaps matching TRBD1 (5 bases). The germline V gene encodes CDR1 MRHNA and CDR2 SNTAGT. CDR3 length: 15 amino acids. Trimming stripped 4 bases from V and 2 bases from J, with 12 bases between. CDR3 residues: CASSVDMGPYNEQFF. For the CDR3, the DNA is TGTGCCAGCAGTGTAGACATGGGGCCCTACAATGAGCAGTTCTTC.

The chain links TRBV7-2 to TRBJ1-2, with a tentative D call TRBD1 (5 bases). The CDR3 extends over 13 amino acids. Trimming stripped 7 bases from V and 8 bases from J, with 17 bases between. The germline CDR1 and CDR2 sequences are SGHTA and FQGNSA. The CDR3 DNA sequence: TGTGCCAGCACCATCATAGGGGCTCAGGGCTACACCTTC. The encoded protein is CASTIIGAQGYTF.

This sequence joins TRBV5-5 and TRBJ1-4, with D unresolved. The CDR3 sequence is 16 residues long. The V gene's germline CDR1 is SGHKS and CDR2 YYEKEE (reference sequence). V lost 4 bases and J 0 bases, leaving 13 bases between the germline ends. The CDR3 is CASSRERLPTNEKLFF. CDR3 nucleotides: TGTGCCAGCAGCCGGGAAAGGCTCCCAACTAATGAAAAACTGTTTTTT.

The J gene is TRBJ2-2, the V gene TRBV27, with 14 bases identical to TRBD2. The germline CDR1 and CDR2 sequences are MNHEY and SMNVEV (reference sequence). The ends lost 8 bases at V and 4 bases at J; junction bases unmatched: 3. The CDR3 consists of 15 residues. This CDR3 reads CASRLAGGTTGELFF. CDR3 nucleotide sequence: TGTGCCAGCCGACTAGCGGGGGGGACCACCGGGGAGCTGTTTTTT.

This chain links TRBV7-9 with TRBJ1-5; TRBD1 agrees at 11 bases. Losses at the gene ends were 4 bases for V and 5 bases for J; bases not matched to a gene: 4. The germline CDR1 and CDR2 sequences are SEHNR and FQNEAQ (reference sequence). The CDR3 extends over 15 amino acids. The CDR3 loop is CASSSGQGADQPQHF. The CDR3 nucleotides are TGTGCCAGCAGCTCAGGACAGGGGGCTGATCAGCCCCAGCATTTT.

The chain combines TRBV7-2 with TRBJ2-1, with D possibly being TRBD2 (6 bases). There are 16 residues in the CDR3. V dropped 5 bases and J dropped 6 bases, with 20 bases sitting between them. Germline V gene lookup returns CDR1 SGHTA and CDR2 FQGNSA. The CDR3: CASSTLGAGGGNEQFF. Written as DNA, the CDR3 is TGTGCCAGCAGCACCCTGGGCGCTGGGGGAGGCAATGAGCAGTTCTTC. Based on the CDR3 plus reference TRBV7-2 and TRBJ2-1, the full variable domain is GAGVSQSPSNKVTEKGKDVELRCDPISGHTALYWYRQSLGQGLEFLIYFQGNSAPDKSGLPSDRFSAERTGGSVSTLTIQRTQQEDSAVYLCASSTLGAGGGNEQFFGPGTRLTVL.

The chain couples TRBV7-2 to TRBJ2-3, with D possibly being TRBD2 (7 bases). Trimming cost V 2 bases and J 0 bases, with 15 bases left between them. The CDR3 extends over 17 amino acids. Germline lookup yields CDR1 SGHTA and CDR2 FQGNSA. The CDR3 DNA sequence: TGTGCCAGCAGCTTACGGGCGGGGGCCTCTAGCACAGATACGCAGTATTTT. It codes for CASSLRAGASSTDTQYF.

The chain has TRBV19 and TRBJ1-1; no clear D. The V gene lost 7 bases and the J gene lost 7 bases, with 10 bases spanning the gap. Germline-derived CDR1 and CDR2 are LNHDA and SQIVND (reference sequence). CDR3 length: 11 amino acids. CDR3 in DNA: TGTGCCAGTATAGTGGGGAGTGAAGCTTTCTTT. Translating gives CASIVGSEAFF.

V is TRBV28 and J is TRBJ1-5, with TRBD1 as a possible D gene (6 bases). Trimming removed 3 bases from V and 2 bases from J, with 8 bases in between. This CDR3 is 14 amino acids long. Germline V CDR1 and CDR2: MDHEN, SYDVKM. CDR3 loop: CASSFPGGNQPQHF. CDR3 nucleotide sequence: TGTGCCAGCAGTTTTCCAGGGGGCAATCAGCCCCAGCATTTT.

V is TRBV21-1 and J is TRBJ2-5; TRBD2 is taken as the D call from the table, unchecked against the DNA. TRBV21-1 is classified as a pseudogene. The length of the CDR3 is 14 residues. CDR3 sequence reads: CASSKEAPQETQYF. The CDR3 nucleotides are TGTGCCAGCAGCAAAGAAGCACCCCAAGAGACCCAGTACTTC.

V usage is TRBV28 and J usage is TRBJ2-3; a possible D gene is TRBD2 (7 bases). Germline V gene data show CDR1 as MDHEN and CDR2 as SYDVKM. Trimming pared 5 bases from V and 6 bases from J, leaving 24 bases between. CDR3 size: 17 residues. The chain's CDR3 is CASSRYRGAHNRDTQYF. DNA for the CDR3: TGTGCCAGCAGTAGGTATCGGGGGGCCCATAACAGGGATACGCAGTATTTT.

V usage is TRBV5-1 and J usage is TRBJ2-5, with a possible D match to TRBD2 (7 bases). The CDR3 is 13 amino acids. Per the germline V gene, CDR1 is SGHRS and CDR2 is YFSETQ. With 2 bases removed from V and 5 bases from J, the gap between germline ends came to 10 bases. The CDR3 is CASSFGGPETQYF. CDR3 in DNA: TGCGCCAGCAGCTTCGGGGGGCCCGAGACCCAGTACTTC.

This chain joins TRBV12-5 and TRBJ2-5; TRBD2 agrees at 9 bases. This CDR3 comprises 14 residues. The V segment lost 6 bases and the J segment 3 bases; nucleotides outside the gene matches: 5. The germline CDR1 and CDR2 sequences are LGHNT and FRNRAP. CDR3 nucleotide sequence: TGTGCTAGTGGGGAAAGCGGGGGGAAAGAGACCCAGTACTTC. It yields the protein CASGESGGKETQYF.

Concerning this clone itself: The same CDR3 arises from other DNA sequences in this sample as well. V is TRBV2 and J is TRBJ2-5; 8 bases line up with TRBD1. The V gene end was trimmed by 3 bases and the J gene end by 5 bases; junction bases not matched to a gene: 5. CDR1 and CDR2 from the germline V gene are SNHLY and FYNNEI. The CDR3 runs to 14 residues. The chain's CDR3 is CASSEQGAGETQYF. CDR3 nucleotide sequence: TGTGCCAGCAGTGAGCAGGGGGCTGGGGAGACCCAGTACTTC.

V usage is TRBV11-2 and J usage is TRBJ1-1; D may be TRBD1 (5 bases). Trimming pared 5 bases from V and 11 bases from J, leaving 15 bases between. Germline V CDR1 and CDR2: SGHAT, FQNNGV. CDR3 length equals 12 residues. Here the CDR3 DNA reads TGTGCCAGCAGCCCGAGCAGGGTGTTGGCTTTCTTT. Residues: CASSPSRVLAFF. Full variable domain (outside the CDR3, taken from reference TRBV11-2 and TRBJ1-1): EAGVAQSPRYKIIEKRQSVAFWCNPISGHATLYWYQQILGQGPKLLIQFQNNGVVDDSQLPKDRFSAERLKGVDSTLKIQPAKLEDSAVYLCASSPSRVLAFFGQGTRLTVV.

The DNA for the CDR3 is TGTGCCACCAGTGATAAAGGGAGCGACAAGGGCACAGATACGCAGTATTTT. Translated: CATSDKGSDKGTDTQYF. The chain joins TRBV24-1 to TRBJ2-3; a possible D gene is TRBD2 (5 bases). This CDR3 has 17 residues. Trimming pared 3 bases from V and 1 base from J, leaving 16 bases between. Germline CDR1 is KGHDR and CDR2 is SFDVKD.

The chain recombines TRBV19 with TRBJ1-1; 10 bases map to TRBD1. Germline V lookup: CDR1 LNHDA, CDR2 SQIVND (reference sequence). This CDR3 has 14 residues. J gave up 2 bases and V 4 bases, and 1 base lay outside the gene matches. The CDR3 here is CASSRQGANTEAFF. In DNA, the CDR3 is TGTGCCAGTAGTAGACAGGGGGCCAACACTGAAGCTTTCTTT.

The chain recombines TRBV7-2 with TRBJ1-1, with D possibly being TRBD1 (5 bases). V shed 2 bases and J shed 5 bases, with 18 bases lying between them. The CDR3 covers 16 residues. Germline V gives CDR1 SGHTA, CDR2 FQGNSA. The CDR3 loop is CASSLMPVGPSTEAFF. The CDR3 DNA is TGTGCCAGCAGCTTAATGCCCGTGGGGCCAAGTACTGAAGCTTTCTTT.